This TCR beta chain was sequenced for a study of early T cells in non-severe SARS-CoV-2 infection. This CDR3 spans 15 amino acids. Germline CDR1 and CDR2: SGHDN and FVKESK. Trimming pared 4 bases from V and 0 bases from J, leaving 12 bases between. The TCR library protocol attached unique molecular identifiers to the individual cDNA molecules. Using its own MiXCR run on the 5' RACE reads, TCRdb lists one record per CDR3 protein. Seen here are 35,000 to 45,000 distinct CDR3 sequences, roughly 6.2% observed once, and the top ten hold 9.5% to 15%. V and J are TRBV14 and TRBJ1-1; TRBD1 is a possible D gene (6 bases). The sequenced sample was whole blood. The receptor was derived from an adult who was a healthcare worker with PCR-confirmed SARS-CoV-2 infection or an uninfected control (not recorded which). CDR3 nucleotide sequence: TGTGCCAGCAGCCGGGCAGGGGCACTGAACACTGAAGCTTTCTTT. It codes for CASSRAGALNTEAFF.